This T cell receptor beta chain was captured by sequencing in a study of radiotherapy plus CTLA-4 blockade in lung cancer. Study conclusions and caveats: Radiotherapy with ipilimumab was followed by blood expansion of tumor-derived clones. Interferon-beta and early blood T cell clone dynamics reportedly predicted response best.

The table came from immunoSEQ multiplex PCR; TCRdb's copy has only in-frame clones and leaves some out. The sample comprises tens of thousands of clones, roughly three quarters of which are singletons, and around 5.1% rests with the top ten. About this clone: Its cognate antigen is unknown.

CDR1 is SNHLY, CDR2 FYNNEI, per germline. The V segment lost 11 bases and the J segment 9 bases; nucleotides outside the gene matches: 13. The CDR3 covers 12 residues. Chemo-refractory metastatic non-small-cell lung cancer patients were treated with focal radiation plus CTLA-4 blockade with ipilimumab. The clonotype originates from a human donor with non-small cell lung cancer whose response to radiotherapy plus ipilimumab could not be evaluated. The chain is built from TRBV2 and TRBJ2-7, with 7 positions matching TRBD1. The specimen comprised peripheral blood, sampled from a patient treated with radiotherapy plus ipilimumab. The DNA for the CDR3 is TGTGCCGGATCTAGGGCAGGGGACAGGCAGTACTTC. Its protein is CAGSRAGDRQYF.